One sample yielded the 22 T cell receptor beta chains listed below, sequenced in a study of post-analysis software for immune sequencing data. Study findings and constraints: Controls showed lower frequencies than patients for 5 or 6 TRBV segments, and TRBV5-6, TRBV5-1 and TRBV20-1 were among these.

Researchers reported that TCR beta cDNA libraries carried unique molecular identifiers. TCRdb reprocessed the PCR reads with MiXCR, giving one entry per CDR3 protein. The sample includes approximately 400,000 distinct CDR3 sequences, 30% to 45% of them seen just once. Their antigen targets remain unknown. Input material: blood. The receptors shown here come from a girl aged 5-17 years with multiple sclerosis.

The CDR3 DNA reads as TGCGCCAGCAGCCAAGACTGGCAGAGCAATCAGCCCCAGCATTTT. Translation gives CASSQDWQSNQPQHF. This chain connects TRBV4-1 to TRBJ1-5; D is undetermined. From germline, CDR1 is MGHRA and CDR2 YSYEKL. V lost 0 bases, J lost 1 base, and 7 bases lay in between. The CDR3 contains 15 residues.

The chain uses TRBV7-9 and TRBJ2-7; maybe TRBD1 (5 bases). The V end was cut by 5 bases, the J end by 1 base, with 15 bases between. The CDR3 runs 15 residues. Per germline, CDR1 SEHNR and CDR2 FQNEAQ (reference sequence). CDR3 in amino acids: CASSSPTVGSYEQYF. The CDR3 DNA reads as TGTGCCAGCAGCAGTCCGACAGTGGGATCCTACGAGCAGTACTTC.

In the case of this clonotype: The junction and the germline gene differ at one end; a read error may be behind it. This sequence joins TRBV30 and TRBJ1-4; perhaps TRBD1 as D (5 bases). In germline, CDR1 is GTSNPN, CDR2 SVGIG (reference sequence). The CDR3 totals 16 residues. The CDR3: CARSSFRGATNEKLFF. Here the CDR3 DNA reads TGTGCCAGGAGTTCGTTCCGGGGGGCAACTAATGAAAAACTGTTTTTT.

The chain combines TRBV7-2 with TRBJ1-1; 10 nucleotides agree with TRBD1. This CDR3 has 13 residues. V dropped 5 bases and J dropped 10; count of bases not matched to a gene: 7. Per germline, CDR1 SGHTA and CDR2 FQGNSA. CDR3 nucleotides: TGTGCCAGCAGCCCTGGGACAGGGGTTATAGCTTTCTTT. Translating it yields CASSPGTGVIAFF.

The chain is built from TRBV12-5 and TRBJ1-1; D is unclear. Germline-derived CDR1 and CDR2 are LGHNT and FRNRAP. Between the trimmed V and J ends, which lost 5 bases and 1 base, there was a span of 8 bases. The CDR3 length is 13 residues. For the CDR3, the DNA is TGTGCTAGTGGTGTAGGGCCGAACACTGAAGCTTTCTTT. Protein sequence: CASGVGPNTEAFF.

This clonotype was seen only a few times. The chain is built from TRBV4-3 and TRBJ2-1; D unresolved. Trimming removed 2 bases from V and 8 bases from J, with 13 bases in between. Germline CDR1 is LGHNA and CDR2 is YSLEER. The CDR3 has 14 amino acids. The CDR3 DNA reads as TGCGCCAGCAGCCAAACCAGGAATTACGATGAGCAGTTCTTC. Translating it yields CASSQTRNYDEQFF.

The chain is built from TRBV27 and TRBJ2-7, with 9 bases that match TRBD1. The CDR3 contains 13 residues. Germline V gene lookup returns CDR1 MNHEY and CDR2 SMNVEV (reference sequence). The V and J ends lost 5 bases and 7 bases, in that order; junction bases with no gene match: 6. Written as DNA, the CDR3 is TGTGCCAGCAGTGGGACAGGGTACAATGAGCAGTACTTC. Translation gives CASSGTGYNEQYF.

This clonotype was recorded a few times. In DNA form, the CDR3 reads TGTGCCAGCAGCTTTGTCGGGTCCCACTCCTACAATGAGCAGTTCTTC. It is translated as CASSFVGSHSYNEQFF. This chain joins TRBV7-9 and TRBJ2-1; unclear D gene. This CDR3 is 16 amino acids long. V was trimmed by 3 bases and J by 0 bases, leaving 12 bases between them. Germline V CDR1 and CDR2: SEHNR, FQNEAQ (reference sequence).

The CDR3 coding sequence is TGTGCCAGCAGTCGAGCGGGGGCCACCTACAATGAGCAGTTCTTC. This translates into CASSRAGATYNEQFF. V is TRBV6-5 and J is TRBJ2-1; 8 bases map to TRBD2. Germline V gene sequence: CDR1 MNHEY, CDR2 SVGAGI. Trimming removed 5 bases from V and 2 bases from J; junction bases left unmatched: 5. This CDR3 spans 15 amino acids.

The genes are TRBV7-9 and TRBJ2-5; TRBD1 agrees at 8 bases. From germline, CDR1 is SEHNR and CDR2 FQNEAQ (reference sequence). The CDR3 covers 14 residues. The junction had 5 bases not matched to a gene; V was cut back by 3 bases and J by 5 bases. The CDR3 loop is CASSLAGGTETQYF. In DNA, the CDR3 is TGTGCCAGCAGCTTGGCAGGGGGCACGGAGACCCAGTACTTC.

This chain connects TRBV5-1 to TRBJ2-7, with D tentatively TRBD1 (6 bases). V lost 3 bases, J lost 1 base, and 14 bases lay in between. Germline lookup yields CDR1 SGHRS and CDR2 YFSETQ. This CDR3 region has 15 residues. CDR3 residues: CASSSASQGSYEQYF. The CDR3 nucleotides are TGCGCCAGCAGCTCCGCCAGCCAGGGGTCCTACGAGCAGTACTTC.

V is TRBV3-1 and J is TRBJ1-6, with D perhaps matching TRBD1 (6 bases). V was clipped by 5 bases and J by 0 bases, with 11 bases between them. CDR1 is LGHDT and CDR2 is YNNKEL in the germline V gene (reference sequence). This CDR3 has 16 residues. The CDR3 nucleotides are TGTGCCAGCAGCGCACAGGGAAGCTCCTATAATTCACCCCTCCACTTT. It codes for CASSAQGSSYNSPLHF.

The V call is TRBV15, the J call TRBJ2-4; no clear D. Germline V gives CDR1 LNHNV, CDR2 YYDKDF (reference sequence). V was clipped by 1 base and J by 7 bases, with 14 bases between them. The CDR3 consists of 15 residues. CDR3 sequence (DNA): TGTGCCACCAGCAGAGGACAAAACCCAAAGAACATTCAGTACTTC. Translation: CATSRGQNPKNIQYF.

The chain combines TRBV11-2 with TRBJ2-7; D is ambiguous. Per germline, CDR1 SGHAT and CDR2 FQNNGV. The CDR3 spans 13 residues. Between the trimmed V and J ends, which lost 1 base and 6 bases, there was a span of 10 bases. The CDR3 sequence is CASSLASPFEQYF. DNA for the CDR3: TGTGCCAGCAGCTTAGCCAGTCCGTTCGAGCAGTACTTC. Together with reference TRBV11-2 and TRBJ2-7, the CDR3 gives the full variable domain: EAGVAQSPRYKIIEKRQSVAFWCNPISGHATLYWYQQILGQGPKLLIQFQNNGVVDDSQLPKDRFSAERLKGVDSTLKIQPAKLEDSAVYLCASSLASPFEQYFGPGTRLTVT.

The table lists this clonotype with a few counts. The CDR3, as DNA: TGCAGTGTGTCGGGCAGGAGAGGAGAGACCCAGTACTTC. Encoded protein: CSVSGRRGETQYF. This chain links TRBV20-1 with TRBJ2-5; no clear D gene. This CDR3 comprises 13 residues. The V and J ends lost 7 bases and 4 bases respectively, with 16 bases between them. Per germline, CDR1 DFQATT and CDR2 SNEGSKA (reference sequence).

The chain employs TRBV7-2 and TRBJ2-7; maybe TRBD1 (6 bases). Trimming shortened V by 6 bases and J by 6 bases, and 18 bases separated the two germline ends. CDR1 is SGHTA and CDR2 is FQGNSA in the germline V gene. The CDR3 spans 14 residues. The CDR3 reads CASSFDQGIGEQYF. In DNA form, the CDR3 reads TGTGCCAGCAGTTTCGACCAGGGGATCGGCGAGCAGTACTTC. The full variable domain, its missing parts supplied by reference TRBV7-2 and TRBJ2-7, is GAGVSQSPSNKVTEKGKDVELRCDPISGHTALYWYRQSLGQGLEFLIYFQGNSAPDKSGLPSDRFSAERTGGSVSTLTIQRTQQEDSAVYLCASSFDQGIGEQYFGPGTRLTVT.

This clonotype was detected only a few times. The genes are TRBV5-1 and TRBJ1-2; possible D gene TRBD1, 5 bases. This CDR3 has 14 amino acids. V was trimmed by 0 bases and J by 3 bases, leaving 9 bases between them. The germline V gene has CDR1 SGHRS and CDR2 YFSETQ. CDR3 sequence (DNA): TGCGCCAGCAGCTTGGTGACAGCGGACTATGGCTACACCTTC. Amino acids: CASSLVTADYGYTF.

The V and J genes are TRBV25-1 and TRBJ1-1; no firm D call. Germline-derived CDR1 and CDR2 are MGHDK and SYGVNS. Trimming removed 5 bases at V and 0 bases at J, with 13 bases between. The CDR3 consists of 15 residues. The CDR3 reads CASSRREVMNTEAFF. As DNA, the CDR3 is TGTGCCAGCAGTCGCCGGGAAGTCATGAACACTGAAGCTTTCTTT.

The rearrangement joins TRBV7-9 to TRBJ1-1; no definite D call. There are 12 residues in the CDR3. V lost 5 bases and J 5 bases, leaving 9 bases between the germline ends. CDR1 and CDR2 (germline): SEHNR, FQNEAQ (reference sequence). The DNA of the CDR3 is TGTGCCAGCAGCCCGGTTCGGACTGAAGCTTTCTTT. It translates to CASSPVRTEAFF.

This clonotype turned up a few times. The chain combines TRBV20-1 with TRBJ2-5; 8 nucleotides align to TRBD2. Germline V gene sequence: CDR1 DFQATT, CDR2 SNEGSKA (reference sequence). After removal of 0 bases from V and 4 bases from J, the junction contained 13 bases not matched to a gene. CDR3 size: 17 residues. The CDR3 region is CSARDSSGAPTAETQYF. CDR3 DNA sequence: TGCAGTGCTAGAGATAGTAGCGGGGCGCCTACCGCAGAGACCCAGTACTTC.

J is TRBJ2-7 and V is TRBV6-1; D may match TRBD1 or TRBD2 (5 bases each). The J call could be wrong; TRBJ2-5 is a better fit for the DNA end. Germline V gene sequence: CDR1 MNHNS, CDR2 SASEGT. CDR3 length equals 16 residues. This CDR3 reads CASSEIGAHGLETQYF. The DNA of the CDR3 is TGTGCCAGCAGTGAAATCGGGGCCCATGGGTTAGAGACCCAGTACTTC.

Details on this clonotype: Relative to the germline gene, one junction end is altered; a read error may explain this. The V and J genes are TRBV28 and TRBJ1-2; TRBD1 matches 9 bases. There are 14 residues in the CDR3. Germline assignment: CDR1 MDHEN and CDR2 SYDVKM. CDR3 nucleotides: TGTGCCAGCAGTTCCGGACAGGGGAACTCTGGCTACACCTTC. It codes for CASSSGQGNSGYTF.